This TCR beta chain was captured by sequencing in a study of a mutant IDH1 vaccine in newly diagnosed glioma. Study at large: Pretreatment consisted of radiotherapy, temozolomide, or both, with most receiving both.

Noted time point: week 23, last vaccination. Vaccination used 300 ug of mutant IDH1 20-mer peptide per dose, with topical imiquimod. This clone was observed a few times. Its antigen is not identified. Because the CDR3 is missing its conserved closing phenylalanine or tryptophan, this is likely a read error. The DNA is omitted, as the CDR3 cannot be located on it reliably, and the CDR3 follows TCRdb's listing. The CDR3 length equals 12 residues, ends included. From germline, CDR1 is SEHNR and CDR2 FQNEAQ (reference sequence). Profiled with immunoSEQ multiplex PCR; TCRdb holds only in-frame clones, not every one. The table has about 55,000 clones, under 90% seen once.

The receptor was isolated from a man aged 40-49 years with glioma. The sample was PBMCs, taken from a glioma patient whose treatment included an IDH1 peptide vaccine. The chain has TRBV7-9 and TRBJ2-3; the table's D gene call, TRBD1, was not cross checked with the DNA. CDR3 residues: CASSRPPGGATV.